The rows below give T cell receptor beta chains drawn from one sample of a study of T cell responses to AZD1222 COVID-19 vaccine. TCRdb's copy holds only in-frame clones and misses some; the assay was immunoSEQ multiplex PCR. In the table there are 95,000 to 100,000 clones, 89% of which are singletons. Sequencing used peripheral blood, obtained on day 0 of AZD1222 vaccination. These TCRs come from an adult in good health. CDR3s include the opening cysteine and the closing phenylalanine or tryptophan. Clone size is stated in some rows and not others, as once, few, many or a class when expanded.

. TRBJ1-4 TRBV19 CAGKDRASDEKLFF
once TRBJ1-2 TRBV3-1/TRBV3-2 CASSRQGAHGYTF
. TRBJ2-3 TRBV6-5 CASRRPGRGTDTQYF
. TRBJ1-4 TRBV5-1 CASSLSGFSNEKLFF
. TRBJ1-5 TRBV15 CATSTRTGGNQPQHF
. TRBJ1-1 TRBV24-1 CATSDDGHRDKVQAFF
. TRBJ1-1 TRBV5-6 CASSLLPGPPNTEAFF
. TRBJ1-6 TRBV9 CASSVGGRASPLHF
. TRBJ2-5 TRBV7-7 CASSLIGLAEETQYF
. TRBJ1-1 TRBV30 CAWSGTLQGAVEAFF
. TRBJ1-4 TRBV28 CAVTALNEKLFF
. TRBJ2-7 TRBV7-2 CASSLRVFYEQYF
. TRBJ1-4 TRBV18 CASSPLGGTANEKLFF
. TRBJ1-4 TRBV2 CASSDWDSGATNEKLFF
. TRBJ1-1 TRBV7-9 CASSDMNKGRTEAFF
. TRBJ2-7 TRBV6-1 CASSEVQGLAGSEQYF
. TRBJ1-5 TRBV6-4 CASSEAGGAGQPQHF
once TRBJ1-5 TRBV6-1 CASSEAALDQPQHF
. TRBJ2-1 TRBV5-1 CASSLVASGYLNEQFF
. TRBJ1-3 TRBV28 CASTPLGLGNTIYF
few TRBJ1-1 TRBV7-9 CASSLVGAQTEAFF
once TRBJ2-7 TRBV11-3 CASSLSGALSYEQYF
. TRBJ1-5 TRBV5-1 CASSLGGAGNQPQHF
. TRBJ2-5 TRBV2 CASSVQRGGRETQYF
. TRBJ1-1 TRBV19 CASSPPPAGTEAFF
. TRBJ2-6 TRBV9 CASSEGLAGTGANVLTF
. TRBJ2-1 TRBV27 CASSFIATFSDEQFF
. TRBJ1-2 TRBV6-4 CASSPAEGASDGYTF
. TRBJ1-5 TRBV7-9 CASSSTDRGVSNQPQHF